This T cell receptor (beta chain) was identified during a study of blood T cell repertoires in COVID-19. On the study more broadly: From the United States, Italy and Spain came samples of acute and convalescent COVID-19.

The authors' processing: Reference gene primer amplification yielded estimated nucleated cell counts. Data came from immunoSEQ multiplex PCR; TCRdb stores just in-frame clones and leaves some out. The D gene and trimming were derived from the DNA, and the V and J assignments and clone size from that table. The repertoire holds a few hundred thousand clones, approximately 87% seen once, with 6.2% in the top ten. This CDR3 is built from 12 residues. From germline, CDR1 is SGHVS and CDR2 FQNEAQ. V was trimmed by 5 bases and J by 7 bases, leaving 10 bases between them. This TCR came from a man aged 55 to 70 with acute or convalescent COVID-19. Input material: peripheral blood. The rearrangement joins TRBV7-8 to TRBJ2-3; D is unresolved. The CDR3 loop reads CASSLTLNTQYF. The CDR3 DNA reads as TGTGCCAGCAGCCTAACTTTGAATACGCAGTATTTT.